This T cell receptor (beta chain) was sequenced during a study of T-cell reconstitution after alpha-beta-depleted transplantation in children. Unique molecular identifiers were incorporated during preparation of the TCRbeta library. TCRdb used MiXCR to reprocess the PCR reads, holding one entry per CDR3 protein. The sample carries around 800,000 distinct CDR3 sequences, roughly 15% recorded once. This clonotype was found a few times. Its antigen is as yet unknown. The ends were cut back, 2 bases at V and 5 bases at J, with 7 bases in the middle. The CDR3 is 14 residues long. Germline V gene lookup returns CDR1 SGHTA and CDR2 FQGTGA. Whole-study results and caveats: It was newly produced T cells that mostly accounted for T-cell counts and diversity one year after transplant. Elevated TCRbeta diversity at day 60 was traced, in some patients, to surviving recipient T cells and thymic progenitors.

This chain uses TRBV7-3 with TRBJ1-6; D is undetermined. The sequence came from a male patient aged 5 to 17 who had a stem cell transplant for acute lymphoblastic leukemia, so the T cells may come from the graft donor. The sample consisted of PBMCs, mostly from graft donor cells, taken 360 days after TCRalphabeta/CD19-depleted stem cell transplant. CDR3 coding DNA: TGTGCCAGCAGCTTATTGGCGAATAATTCACCCCTCCACTTT. Its protein product is CASSLLANNSPLHF.